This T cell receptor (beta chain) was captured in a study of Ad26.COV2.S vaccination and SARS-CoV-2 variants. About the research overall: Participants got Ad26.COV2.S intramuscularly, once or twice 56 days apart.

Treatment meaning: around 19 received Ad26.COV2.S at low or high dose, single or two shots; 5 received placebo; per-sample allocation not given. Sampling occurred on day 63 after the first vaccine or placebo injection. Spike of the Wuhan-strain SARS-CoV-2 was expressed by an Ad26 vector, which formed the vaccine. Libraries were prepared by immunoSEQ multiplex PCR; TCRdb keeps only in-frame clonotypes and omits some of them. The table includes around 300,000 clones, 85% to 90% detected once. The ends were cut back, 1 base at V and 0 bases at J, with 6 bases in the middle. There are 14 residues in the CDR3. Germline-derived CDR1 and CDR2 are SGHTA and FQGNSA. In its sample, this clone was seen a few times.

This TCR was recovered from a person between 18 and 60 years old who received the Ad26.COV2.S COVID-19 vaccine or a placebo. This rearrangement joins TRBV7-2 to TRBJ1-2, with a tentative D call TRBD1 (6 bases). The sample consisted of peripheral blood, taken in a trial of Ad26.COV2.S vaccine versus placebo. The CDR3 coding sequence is TGTGCCAGCAGCTTAGAGGGGGCTAACTATGGCTACACCTTC. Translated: CASSLEGANYGYTF. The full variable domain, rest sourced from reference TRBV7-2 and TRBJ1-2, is GAGVSQSPSNKVTEKGKDVELRCDPISGHTALYWYRQSLGQGLEFLIYFQGNSAPDKSGLPSDRFSAERTGGSVSTLTIQRTQQEDSAVYLCASSLEGANYGYTFGSGTRLTVV.